The clone carrying this T cell receptor (beta chain) was recorded only once. Its target is not known. The table came from immunoSEQ multiplex PCR; TCRdb's copy has only in-frame clones and leaves some out. The sample holds about 47,000 clones, approximately 82% seen once. Healthy donors had no documented immune events, such as infections, while sampled. Germline values: CDR1 SGHAT, CDR2 FQNNGV. V was clipped by 5 bases and J by 5 bases, with 18 bases between them. The CDR3 has 15 amino acids. This sample was included in a study of identifying expanded T cells in peripheral blood. Regarding the study as a whole: Over about two and four weeks, about 15 and 19 clones changed, versus around 1.2 between replicates. Variance in clone template counts between roughly two-week samples significantly increased with total template count across all healthy donors.

The V and J genes are TRBV11-2 and TRBJ1-1; no definite D call. The receptor's source is a person between 18 and 75 years old in good health. The material sequenced was blood. CDR3 nucleotides: TGTGCCAGCAGCCCGAGCTGGCCGGCTGGAACTGAAGCTTTCTTT. It is translated as CASSPSWPAGTEAFF. The variable domain in full, with the rest retrieved from reference TRBV11-2 and TRBJ1-1, is EAGVAQSPRYKIIEKRQSVAFWCNPISGHATLYWYQQILGQGPKLLIQFQNNGVVDDSQLPKDRFSAERLKGVDSTLKIQPAKLEDSAVYLCASSPSWPAGTEAFFGQGTRLTVV.